This T cell receptor (beta chain) was retrieved from a study of T-cell memory formation after mild COVID-19. Unmatched junction bases numbered 6, after V lost 3 bases and J lost 10 bases. The germline V gene has CDR1 SEHNR and CDR2 FQNEAQ (reference sequence). CDR3 length: 14 amino acids. Findings and caveats of the study: Cross-reactive memory appears to have joined, as suggested by some responding clones showing up in pre-infection memory. Mainly in CM and EM were contracting CD4+ clones; CD8+ were in EMRA.

Constant-segment primers and 5'RACE yielded cDNA libraries for TCR alpha and TCR beta, each carrying sample barcodes and UMIs. TCRdb reprocessed the 5' RACE reads via MiXCR and lists one record per CDR3 protein. The repertoire holds about 110,000 distinct CDR3 sequences, with 18% as singletons. This clonotype was detected only a few times. Its antigen remains unknown. This chain connects TRBV7-9 to TRBJ2-1, with 10 bases matching TRBD2. This clonotype originated in a young man who had mild COVID-19 (a few samples of this study predate the infection). Cell type and time point are not known. Sequenced input: PBMCs or a T cell subset sorted from them (not recorded which). The CDR3: CASSFTSGVWEQFF. CDR3 sequence (DNA): TGTGCCAGCAGCTTCACTAGCGGGGTATGGGAGCAGTTCTTC.